This T cell receptor beta chain emerged from a study of post-analysis software for immune sequencing data. On the study more broadly: Recorded disease courses covered relapsing-remitting, secondary progressive and progressive-relapsing multiple sclerosis. Some patients had no subtype annotation. General study results and limits: When patients were compared with controls, a handful of TRBV segments were more frequent, TRBV5-6, TRBV5-1 and TRBV20-1 among them. By F measure, samples from a shared preparation batch strongly co-clustered.

As regards this clonotype: As yet, its antigen is unknown.

CDR3 size: 14 residues. Per germline, CDR1 SGHDT and CDR2 YYEEEE. V was clipped by 0 bases and J by 6 bases, with 13 bases between them. cDNA libraries of TCR beta carried unique molecular identifiers. Between roughly 1 and 10 million T cells gave rise to hundreds of thousands of cDNA molecules. A single record per CDR3 protein comes from TCRdb applying MiXCR to the PCR reads. This table has about 820,000 distinct CDR3 sequences, roughly 58% appearing once. This clonotype originated in a girl between 5 and 17 years old with multiple sclerosis. The sequenced material came from blood. J is TRBJ2-7 and V is TRBV5-6; D is uncertain. The CDR3 DNA sequence: TGTGCCAGCAGCTTGGAGAAGGGCCTGAGCGAGCAGTACTTC. It yields the protein CASSLEKGLSEQYF. Using reference TRBV5-6 and TRBJ2-7 for the parts outside the CDR3, the full variable domain is DAGVTQSPTHLIKTRGQQVTLRCSPKSGHDTVSWYQQALGQGPQFIFQYYEEEERQRGNFPDRFSGHQFPNYSSELNVNALLLGDSALYLCASSLEKGLSEQYFGPGTRLTVT.